Detailed here is one TCR beta chain. These data belong to a study of Ad26.COV2.S vaccination and SARS-CoV-2 variants. Study overall: Dosing was one shot or two shots 56 days apart.

Treatment given: roughly 18 received Ad26.COV2.S at low or high dose, single or two shots; 5 received placebo; per-sample allocation not given. It was on day 63 after the first vaccine or placebo injection that samples were taken. Boston provided a donor who was an adult aged 18-55 years. Clones were read by immunoSEQ multiplex PCR, and TCRdb kept only the in-frame ones, dropping some. The sample holds 400,000 to 500,000 clones; approximately 88% are singletons and the top ten take 3.6%. The J segment lost 5 bases and the V segment lost 5 bases, leaving 3 bases of the junction unmatched. Germline CDR1 reads MNHEY; CDR2 reads SMNVEV (reference sequence). The CDR3 is 14 residues long.

This chain connects TRBV27 to TRBJ1-6; TRBD1 matches 7 bases. The specimen was peripheral blood, collected in a trial of Ad26.COV2.S vaccine versus placebo. The sequence was collected from a person aged 18-60 years who received the Ad26.COV2.S COVID-19 vaccine or a placebo. The CDR3 DNA follows: TGTGCCAGCAGTCCCACAGGGGATAATTCACCCCTCCACTTT. The encoded protein is CASSPTGDNSPLHF.